This T cell receptor (beta chain) was recorded in a study of blood T cell repertoires in COVID-19. Only one count was recorded for this clone. Looked up from germline, CDR1 is SGHTA and CDR2 is FQGNSA. V was pared by 0 bases and J by 7 bases, with 7 bases of the junction left unmatched. This CDR3 contains 15 residues. Sequenced by immunoSEQ multiplex PCR; TCRdb stores in-frame clones only, minus some. The profile covers about 200,000 clones, with over 70% appearing a single time and 5.5% taken by the ten largest. Sequencing input: peripheral blood. This receptor was identified in a woman between 65 and 79 years old with acute or convalescent COVID-19. This rearrangement joins TRBV7-2 to TRBJ2-7; 9 nucleotides agree with TRBD1. CDR3 coding DNA: TGTGCCAGCAGCTTAGCAGGGGACAGGGTAGGGGAGCAGTACTTC. As protein: CASSLAGDRVGEQYF.